Below are 14 T cell receptor beta chains sequenced from a single sample in a study of vaccination and CD4 T cells after COVID-19. Their recognized antigens are unknown. Sequencing of the DNA from cultured CD4+ T cells was carried out with the Oncomine TCR Beta short-read assay. In TCRdb, the PCR reads were re-called with MiXCR into one record per CDR3 protein. The data show 20,000 to 25,000 distinct CDR3 sequences, roughly 50% seen once. The time point: late sampling 161 to 241 days after vaccination in a few convalescent patients. Treatment denoted: approximately nine-day PBMC culture with coronavirus spike peptide pools or control peptides (ViraFEST assay). The input for sequencing was CD4+ T cells from blood, cultured in vitro, taken about 7 months after SARS-CoV-2 vaccination. The receptors here all came from a human donor who had recovered from COVID-19.

The chain employs TRBV4-3 and TRBJ1-1; 9 positions match TRBD1. The CDR3 consists of 14 residues. Germline V lookup: CDR1 LGHNA, CDR2 YSLEER. J gave up 9 bases and V 1 base, and 6 bases lay outside the gene matches. In DNA, the CDR3 is TGCGCCAGCAGCCAAGTAGGGGGGACAGGGAAAGCTTTCTTT. It is translated as CASSQVGGTGKAFF.

V usage is TRBV15 and J usage is TRBJ2-1, with 9 bases matching TRBD2. This CDR3 spans 17 amino acids. J lost 7 bases, V lost 0 bases, and 10 bases had no gene match. Germline loops: CDR1 LNHNV, CDR2 YYDKDF (reference sequence). CDR3 loop: CATSRDGAGGPGNEQFF. CDR3 nucleotides: TGTGCCACCAGCAGAGATGGGGCGGGGGGGCCTGGAAATGAGCAGTTCTTC.

The chain joins TRBV20-1 to TRBJ1-5; D is unclear. Germline CDR1 is DFQATT and CDR2 is SNEGSKA (reference sequence). The CDR3 extends over 12 amino acids. With 3 bases removed from V and 7 bases from J, the gap between germline ends came to 10 bases. CDR3 nucleotides: TGCAGTGCTAGTATGGGTCCCCAGCCCCAGCATTTT. This translates into CSASMGPQPQHF.

The chain combines TRBV27 with TRBJ2-7, with D hard to call. The germline gives CDR1 MNHEY, CDR2 SMNVEV (reference sequence). V was clipped by 4 bases and J by 3 bases, with 10 bases between them. The CDR3 length is 13 residues. CDR3 amino acids: CASSYLPSYEQYF. The DNA of the CDR3 is TGTGCCAGCAGTTACCTTCCCAGCTACGAGCAGTACTTC.

The chain employs TRBV4-3 and TRBJ1-5; a possible D gene is TRBD1 (5 bases). V dropped 0 bases and J dropped 2 bases, with 8 bases sitting between them. The CDR3 covers 15 residues. From germline, CDR1 is LGHNA and CDR2 YSLEER. The CDR3 is CASSQDVRGNQPQHF. CDR3 coding DNA: TGCGCCAGCAGCCAAGATGTCAGGGGCAATCAGCCCCAGCATTTT.

As for this clonotype: Because the CDR3's place on the DNA is in doubt, the DNA is left out and the CDR3 is given as listed by TCRdb. The V call is TRBV11-2, the J call TRBJ2-7; TRBD1, the D gene given by the table, was not confirmed from the DNA. The V gene's germline CDR1 is SGHAT and CDR2 FQNNGV. Counting both end residues, the CDR3 totals 14 amino acids. CDR3 residues: CASSFGAGSYEQYF.

This clonotype has only a few counts. The V call is TRBV6-1, the J call TRBJ1-2; D is uncertain. The CDR3 has 15 amino acids. V lost 6 bases to trimming and J lost 3 bases, with 17 bases between them. The V gene's germline CDR1 is MNHNS and CDR2 SASEGT. CDR3 in DNA: TGTGCCAGCAGGCCCACCTTTATCGGATACTATGGCTACACCTTC. It translates to CASRPTFIGYYGYTF.

The gene calls are TRBV5-4 and TRBJ2-7, with D possibly TRBD2 on 6 matching bases. The CDR3 has 12 residues. The V end lost 10 bases, the J end lost 7 bases, and 18 bases lay between the germline ends. Germline assignment: CDR1 SGHNT and CDR2 YYREEE (reference sequence). CDR3 loop: CAGGPGREEQYF. CDR3 bases: TGTGCCGGAGGGCCAGGACGGGAGGAGCAGTACTTC. Variable domain in full (rest from reference TRBV5-4 and TRBJ2-7): ETGVTQSPTHLIKTRGQQVTLRCSSQSGHNTVSWYQQALGQGPQFIFQYYREEENGRGNFPPRFSGLQFPNYSSELNVNALELDDSALYLCAGGPGREEQYFGPGTRLTVT.

This chain links TRBV20-1 with TRBJ2-3, with no clear D. This CDR3 has 13 residues. The germline gives CDR1 DFQATT, CDR2 SNEGSKA (reference sequence). V shed 3 bases and J shed 1 base, with 8 bases lying between them. CDR3 DNA: TGCAGTGCTAGGATGACGGGCACAGATACGCAGTATTTT. Translating it yields CSARMTGTDTQYF.

The chain combines TRBV7-3 with TRBJ2-3; 8 bases are a match to TRBD2. The germline CDR1 and CDR2 sequences are SGHTA and FQGTGA. The J segment lost 1 base and the V segment lost 5 bases, leaving 14 bases of the junction unmatched. The CDR3 covers 18 residues. CDR3 sequence: CASSPANAGTRGTDTQYF. The CDR3 region has the DNA TGTGCCAGCAGCCCCGCCAACGCTGGGACTAGGGGCACAGATACGCAGTATTTT.

This clonotype was seen a few times. The CDR3 nucleotides read TGTGCCAGCAGCACAGGGGCGTATGGCTACACCTTC. It specifies CASSTGAYGYTF. The chain employs TRBV11-3 and TRBJ1-2, with 7 bases that match TRBD1. Germline loops: CDR1 SGHNT, CDR2 YENEEA. The CDR3 spans 12 residues. With 5 bases clipped from V and 5 bases from J, the junction kept 2 bases outside the gene matches.

This chain uses TRBV5-4 with TRBJ2-7; D remains unclear. Germline V gene sequence: CDR1 SGHNT, CDR2 YYREEE (reference sequence). This CDR3 is 15 amino acids long. The V and J ends lost 0 bases and 0 bases respectively, with 10 bases between them. Written as DNA, the CDR3 is TGTGCCAGCAGCTTGGGTGTCGTCACCTCCTACGAGCAGTACTTC. This codes for CASSLGVVTSYEQYF.

The chain couples TRBV7-8 to TRBJ2-5; a weak D match, TRBD1 (5 bases). Trimming cost V 1 base and J 5 bases, with 20 bases left between them. CDR3 length: 17 amino acids. Germline values: CDR1 SGHVS, CDR2 FQNEAQ. The CDR3 region has the DNA TGTGCCAGCAGCTTAGTACGTTGGCAGGGTCCGGAGGAGACCCAGTACTTC. This encodes CASSLVRWQGPEETQYF.

This clonotype was seen a handful of times. The chain recombines TRBV4-1 with TRBJ1-2; D perhaps matches TRBD1 (5 bases). V was cut by 0 bases and J by 4 bases, with 12 bases left in between. Germline V lookup: CDR1 MGHRA, CDR2 YSYEKL. CDR3 size: 15 residues. DNA of the CDR3: TGCGCCAGCAGCCAAGAAGGCGGGACGCCCTATGGCTACACCTTC. As protein: CASSQEGGTPYGYTF.